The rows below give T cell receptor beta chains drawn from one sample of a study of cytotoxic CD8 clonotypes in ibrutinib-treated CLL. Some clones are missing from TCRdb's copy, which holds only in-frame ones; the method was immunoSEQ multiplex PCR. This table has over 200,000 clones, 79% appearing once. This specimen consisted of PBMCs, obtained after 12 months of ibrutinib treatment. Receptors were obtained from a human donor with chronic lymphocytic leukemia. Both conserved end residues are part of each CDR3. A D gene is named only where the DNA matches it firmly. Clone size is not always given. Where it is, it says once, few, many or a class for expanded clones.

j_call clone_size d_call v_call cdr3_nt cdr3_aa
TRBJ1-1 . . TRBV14 TGTGCCAGCAGCCAAGGAACGCTCGTCTACACTGAAGCTTTCTTT CASSQGTLVYTEAFF
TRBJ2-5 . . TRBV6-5 TGTGCCAGCAGTTGGACACACCAAGAGACCCAGTACTTC CASSWTHQETQYF
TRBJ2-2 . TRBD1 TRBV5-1 TGCGCCAGCAGCTCACAGGGGGCCACCGGGGAGCTGTTTTTT CASSSQGATGELFF
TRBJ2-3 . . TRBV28 TGTGCCAGCAGTTTGGGTCCGGGCACAGATACGCAGTATTTT CASSLGPGTDTQYF
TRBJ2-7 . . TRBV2 TGTGCCAGCAGTGATTACTACCCCTACGAGCAGTACTTC CASSDYYPYEQYF
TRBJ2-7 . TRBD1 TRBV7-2 TGTGCCAGCAGCGCCGGGACAGGTAGGGAGCAGTACTTC CASSAGTGREQYF
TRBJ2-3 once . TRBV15 TGTGCCACCAGCGGAGGGGCGCTCGCTGATACGCAGTATTTT CATSGGALADTQYF
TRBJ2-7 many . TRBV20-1 TGCAGTGCTAGAGCCTACGAGCAGTACTTC CSARAYEQYF
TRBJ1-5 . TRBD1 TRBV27 TGTGCCAGCAGTTTGCCACGAGGACAGGACTATAGCAATCAGCCCCAGCATTTT CASSLPRGQDYSNQPQHF
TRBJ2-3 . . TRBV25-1 TGTGCCAGCAGTGAAGGGGGCAGGCCTAGCACAGATACGCAGTATTTT CASSEGGRPSTDTQYF
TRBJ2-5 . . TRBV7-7 TGTGCTAGCAGCTTAGCGAGGTCGCCTGAAGGGAGGGGGGAGACCCAGTACTTC CASSLARSPEGRGETQYF
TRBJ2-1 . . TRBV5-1 TGCGCCAGCAGCTCCGGGCAATCCTACAATGAGCAGTTCTTC CASSSGQSYNEQFF
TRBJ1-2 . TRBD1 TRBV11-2 TGTGCCAGCAGCTTAGATTCCCGGACAGGACTCTACGGCTACACCTTC CASSLDSRTGLYGYTF
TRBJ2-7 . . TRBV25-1 TGTGCCAGCAGTCCAATACAGGCCCTAAGCTCCTACGAGCAGTACTTC CASSPIQALSSYEQYF
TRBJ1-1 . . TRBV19 TGTGCCAGCATTGGGGGGGCAGATGGTGGCACTGAAGCTTTCTTT CASIGGADGGTEAFF
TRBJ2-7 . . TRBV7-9 TGTGCCAGCAGCTTAGGGGGTGGCGAGCAGTACTTC CASSLGGGEQYF
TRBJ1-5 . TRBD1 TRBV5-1 TGCGCCAGCAGCTTGGAACCGACAGGGTCAAATCAGCCCCAGCATTTT CASSLEPTGSNQPQHF
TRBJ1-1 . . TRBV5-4 TGTGCCAGCAGGAACACAGGATTGAACACTGAAGCTTTCTTT CASRNTGLNTEAFF
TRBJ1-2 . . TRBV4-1 TGCGCCAGCAGCGCAATTCAGGGCCGACAGTACTATGGCTACACCTTC CASSAIQGRQYYGYTF
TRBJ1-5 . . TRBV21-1 TGTGCCAGCAGACCTCCGGGACAGGGGGTCATAAACAATCAGCCCCAGCATTTT CASRPPGQGVINNQPQHF
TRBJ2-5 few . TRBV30 TGTGCCTGGAGGAGGGAGGTAGAGACCCAGTACTTC CAWRREVETQYF
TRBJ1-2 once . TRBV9 TGTGCCAGCACCCGGTGGCAGGGAGCTAACTATGGCTACACCTTC CASTRWQGANYGYTF
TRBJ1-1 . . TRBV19 TGTGCCTGCCACCGGGACATCAACACTGAAGCTTTCTTT CACHRDINTEAFF
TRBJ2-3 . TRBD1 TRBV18 TGTGCCAGCTCACCACCGCAGGGGGCAGTCACAGATACGCAGTATTTT CASSPPQGAVTDTQYF
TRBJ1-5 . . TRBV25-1 TGTGCCAGCAGTGAAAGGGCCCAAGATGGAGGCAATCAGCCCCAGCATTTT CASSERAQDGGNQPQHF
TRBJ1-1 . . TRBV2 TGTGCCAGCAGCGACCGAGCCGGGACATCCACTGAAGCTTTCTTT CASSDRAGTSTEAFF
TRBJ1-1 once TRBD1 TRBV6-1 TGTGCCAGCAGATTGACAGGGGGTGGGGTGAATAAAGCTTTCTTT CASRLTGGGVNKAFF
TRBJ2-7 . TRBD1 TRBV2 TGTGCCAGCAGTGAGACAGGGGGTCCCTACGAGCAGTACTTC CASSETGGPYEQYF
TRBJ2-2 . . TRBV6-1 TGTGCCAGCAGTTTCTCTAACACCGGGGAGCTGTTTTTT CASSFSNTGELFF
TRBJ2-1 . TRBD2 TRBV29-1 TGCAGCGTTGAAGATCAGCGGGGGGCTACCTACAATGAGCAGTTCTTC CSVEDQRGATYNEQFF
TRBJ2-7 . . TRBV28 TGTGCCAGCAGTTTAAGAGGGCCCCGCAAGGGGGAGCAGTACTTC CASSLRGPRKGEQYF
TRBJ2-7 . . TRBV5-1 TGCGCCAGCAGACTCTTTCAGGGCCCCACCTACGAGCAGTACTTC CASRLFQGPTYEQYF
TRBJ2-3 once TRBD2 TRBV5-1 TGCGCCAGCAGCTTGGCGACTAGCGGGAAAACAGATACGCAGTATTTT CASSLATSGKTDTQYF
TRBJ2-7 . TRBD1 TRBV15 TGTGCCACCAGCAGAGATAGCGTCAGGGGGAACGAGCAGTACTTC CATSRDSVRGNEQYF
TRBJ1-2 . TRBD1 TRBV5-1 TGCGCCAGCAGCTTTTCGGACAGGGACTTCTATGGTGGCTACACCTTC CASSFSDRDFYGGYTF
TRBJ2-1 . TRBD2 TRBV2 TGTGCCAGCAGGGTTGGACTAGCCGAGGAGCAGTTCTTC CASRVGLAEEQFF
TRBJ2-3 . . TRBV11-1 TGTGCCAGCATCCTTTCTGTTTTGTCCAGGACGTATACGCAGTATTTT CASILSVLSRTYTQYF
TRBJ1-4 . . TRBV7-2 TGTGCCAGCAGCTTCACAGGGTACGAGTCTTATGAAAAACTGTTTTTT CASSFTGYESYEKLFF
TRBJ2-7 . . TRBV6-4 TGTGCCAGCGCCCCCGGCAGGCCCCACGAGCAGTACTTC CASAPGRPHEQYF
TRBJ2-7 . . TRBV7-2 TGTGCCAGCAGCTTAGGTCCGGGGAAGGTGGAGTACTTC CASSLGPGKVEYF
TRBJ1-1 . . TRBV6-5 TGTGCCAGCAGTTTTGGGGTTGAGGCTTTCTTT CASSFGVEAFF
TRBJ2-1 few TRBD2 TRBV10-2 TGCGCCAGCAGAAGGACTAGCGGGGCCTCCAGCTCCTACAATGAGCAGTTCTTC CASRRTSGASSSYNEQFF